This entry is about one T cell receptor beta chain. The sample is drawn from a study of sequential checkpoint blockade in melanoma. Study details: Randomization was 1:1 between first-line nivolumab→ipilimumab and ipilimumab→nivolumab.

Noted treatment: randomized to nivolumab then ipilimumab (arm A) or the reverse (arm B). Patients had received no earlier DNA-damaging chemotherapy. From thawed PBMCs, live CD3+CD8+ cells negative for CD19 and CD56 were sorted. From germline, CDR1 is LNHDA and CDR2 SQIVND (reference sequence). This CDR3 is 14 amino acids long. The V gene lost 1 base and the J gene lost 4 bases, with 7 bases spanning the gap. Only in-frame clones appear in the TCRdb table, and some are missing; sequencing was by immunoSEQ multiplex PCR. The sample yields 20,000 or so clones, around 78% seen once. The J gene is TRBJ2-2, the V gene TRBV19; D is undetermined. The sequence was obtained from a human donor with melanoma. This material consisted of CD8+ T cells sorted from blood (inferred from file names), taken from a patient given nivolumab and ipilimumab in sequence. In nucleotides, the CDR3 is TGTGCCAGTAGTATAGGGCCTGGCACCGGGGAGCTGTTTTTT. It specifies CASSIGPGTGELFF.